A single sample gave rise to the 9 T cell receptor beta chains below, sequenced in a study of vaccination and CD4 T cells after COVID-19. CD4+ T cells that had been cultured provided DNA sequenced with the Oncomine TCR Beta short-read assay. Cultured CD4+ T cells were the source of extracted genomic DNA. In TCRdb, the PCR reads were re-called with MiXCR into one record per CDR3 protein. The sample comprises 9,000 to 10,000 distinct CDR3 sequences, 30% to 35% of which are singletons, and 15% to 25% rests with the top ten. The antigens of these receptors remain unknown. Stated treatment: roughly 10-day PBMC culture with coronavirus spike peptide pools or control peptides (ViraFEST assay). Pre-COVID-19 pandemic sampling (2011-2018) yielded the unexposed donor's CD4+ T cells. Sequencing was carried out using CD4+ T cells from blood, cultured in vitro. Receptor source: a human donor in good health.

The sample holds a few counts of this clonotype. CDR3 loop: CASTQALAGGAYEQYF. The CDR3 DNA follows: TGTGCCAGCACCCAAGCCCTAGCGGGAGGTGCCTACGAGCAGTACTTC. The J gene is TRBJ2-7, the V gene TRBV7-2, with TRBD2 matching over 11 bases. The CDR3 length is 16 residues. Germline loops: CDR1 SGHTA, CDR2 FQGNSA. The V segment lost 7 bases and the J segment 2 bases; nucleotides outside the gene matches: 10.

J is TRBJ2-7 and V is TRBV7-6; tentative D call: TRBD2 (5 bases). Trimming removed 5 bases from V and 5 bases from J, with 16 bases in between. Germline V gives CDR1 SGHVS, CDR2 FNYEAQ. This CDR3 is 14 amino acids long. For the CDR3, the DNA is TGTGCCAGCAGCCCTTCCCTAGCTAACGACGAGCAGTACTTC. The encoded protein is CASSPSLANDEQYF.

This clonotype appeared a single time. The chain joins TRBV12-3 or TRBV12-4 to TRBJ2-7; maybe TRBD1 (6 bases). This CDR3 is built from 15 residues. V lost 6 bases and J 4 bases, leaving 19 bases between the germline ends. CDR3 sequence: CASSSQGRGSYEQYF. In DNA form, the CDR3 reads TGTGCCAGCAGCTCACAGGGCCGAGGATCTTACGAGCAGTACTTC.

This chain uses TRBV11-2 with TRBJ2-7; no reliable D call. This CDR3 is 15 amino acids long. The germline V gene encodes CDR1 SGHAT and CDR2 FQNNGV. The germline V and J ends were trimmed by 5 bases and 3 bases, with 17 bases remaining between them. The CDR3 sequence is CASSPLVQAHYEQYF. Here the CDR3 DNA reads TGTGCCAGCAGCCCGTTGGTCCAAGCTCACTACGAGCAGTACTTC. Full variable domain (outside the CDR3, taken from reference TRBV11-2 and TRBJ2-7): EAGVAQSPRYKIIEKRQSVAFWCNPISGHATLYWYQQILGQGPKLLIQFQNNGVVDDSQLPKDRFSAERLKGVDSTLKIQPAKLEDSAVYLCASSPLVQAHYEQYFGPGTRLTVT.

The chain couples TRBV12-3 or TRBV12-4 to TRBJ2-5; D possibly uses TRBD1 or TRBD2 (5 bases each). V dropped 6 bases and J dropped 5 bases, with 16 bases sitting between them. The CDR3 has 14 residues. CDR3 residues: CASRSRDGTETQYF. The CDR3 DNA reads TGTGCCAGCAGATCCCGGGACGGGACGGAGACCCAGTACTTC.

This clonotype occurred a few times. The chain combines TRBV30 with TRBJ1-5; D perhaps matches TRBD1 (6 bases). V lost 2 bases and J 4 bases, leaving 9 bases between the germline ends. The CDR3 has 13 amino acids. Per the germline V gene, CDR1 is GTSNPN and CDR2 is SVGIG (reference sequence). The CDR3 nucleotides are TGTGCCTGGAGTCACAGGGAAAATCAGCCCCAGCATTTT. Its translation: CAWSHRENQPQHF.

The V and J genes are TRBV6-2 or TRBV6-3 and TRBJ2-2; no firm D call. This CDR3 contains 12 residues. The V end lost 5 bases, the J end lost 2 bases, and 3 bases lay between the germline ends. Germline loops: CDR1 MNHEY, CDR2 SVGEGT. CDR3 coding DNA: TGTGCCAGCAGTACTAACACCGGGGAGCTGTTTTTT. Its translation: CASSTNTGELFF.

This clonotype occurred once. The rearrangement joins TRBV28 to TRBJ2-1, with D tentatively TRBD2 (6 bases). The CDR3 is 17 amino acids. The V gene's germline CDR1 is MDHEN and CDR2 SYDVKM. V was pared by 4 bases and J by 0 bases, with 16 bases between. CDR3: CASSSPGTASSYNEQFF. CDR3 in DNA: TGTGCCAGCAGTTCCCCCGGGACTGCGAGCTCCTACAATGAGCAGTTCTTC.

This clonotype was counted only a few times. The rearrangement links TRBV27 to TRBJ2-1; TRBD2 aligns across 9 bases. CDR1 and CDR2 (germline): MNHEY, SMNVEV (reference sequence). The J segment lost 3 bases and the V segment lost 5 bases, leaving 8 bases of the junction unmatched. The CDR3 totals 16 residues. DNA for the CDR3: TGTGCCAGCAGTCCTCTAAGTAGCGGGAGCTACAATGAGCAGTTCTTC. It encodes CASSPLSSGSYNEQFF.